The TCR beta chain described here comes from a study of CD8 T cells in ankylosing spondylitis. Study-level findings and limits: Disease-linked clones were CD8+ and relatively rare in peripheral blood. What appeared characteristic of ankylosing spondylitis blood was a TCR beta motif of eight highly homologous variants.

Deletions cut 4 bases from V and 10 bases from J, with 11 bases between. CDR3 size: 12 residues. Germline CDR1 is MNHEY and CDR2 is SVGEGT. MiXCR, run by TCRdb on the 5' RACE reads, gives a single entry per CDR3 protein. The sample consists of fewer than 550,000 distinct CDR3 sequences, approximately 5% of them appearing once. This clonotype occurred many times. Its antigen is currently unknown. The sequencing sample was made of blood, either unsorted or a sorted T cell fraction (not recorded which). This chain uses TRBV6-2 or TRBV6-3 with TRBJ2-1; D is unresolved. This clonotype originated in a male donor with ankylosing spondylitis. The CDR3 sequence is CASSSTPREQFF. The CDR3 DNA is TGTGCCAGCAGTTCGACTCCGAGGGAGCAGTTCTTC.